Described below is a single T cell receptor beta chain sequence and its context. Enrollment of patients from Seattle took place during active infection, with longitudinal follow-up. This entry comes from a study of blood T cell repertoires in COVID-19. Study information: The cDNA or gDNA used as material had been derived from T cells, B-cell-depleted T cells, or PBMCs.

In germline, CDR1 is SEHNR, CDR2 FQNEAQ (reference sequence). The CDR3 has 13 residues. The V and J ends lost 2 bases and 11 bases, in that order; junction bases with no gene match: 7. Profiled with immunoSEQ multiplex PCR; TCRdb holds only in-frame clones, not every one. The data hold 150,000 to 200,000 clones, with about 80% observed a single time. Source material: peripheral blood. V usage is TRBV7-9 and J usage is TRBJ1-1; 8 nucleotides match TRBD1. The sequence derives from a middle-aged woman with COVID-19, enrolled during active disease. CDR3 sequence: CASSLQPRTGAFF. As DNA, the CDR3 is TGTGCCAGCAGCTTACAACCGCGGACAGGGGCTTTCTTT.